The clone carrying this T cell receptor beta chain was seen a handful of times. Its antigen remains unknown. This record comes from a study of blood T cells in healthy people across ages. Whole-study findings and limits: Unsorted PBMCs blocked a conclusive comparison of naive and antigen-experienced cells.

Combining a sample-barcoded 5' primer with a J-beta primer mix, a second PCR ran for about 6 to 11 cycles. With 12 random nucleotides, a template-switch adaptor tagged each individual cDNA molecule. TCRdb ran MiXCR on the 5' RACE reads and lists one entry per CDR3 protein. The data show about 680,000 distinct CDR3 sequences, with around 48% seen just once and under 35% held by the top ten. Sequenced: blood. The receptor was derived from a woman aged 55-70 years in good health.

Here the CDR3 reads CATSATGATGTQYF. CDR3 DNA sequence: TGTGCCACCAGTGCTACAGGGGCGACAGGAACCCAGTACTTC. This chain joins TRBV24-1 and TRBJ2-5, with 7 bases identical to TRBD1. This CDR3 spans 14 amino acids. Germline loops: CDR1 KGHDR, CDR2 SFDVKD. V was clipped by 5 bases and J by 8 bases; unmatched bases: 10.